This TCR beta chain comes out of a study of cytomegalovirus exposure and HLA in healthy donors. Study in general: The 120 validation repertoires used the same platform as the roughly 670 first-cohort repertoires (as reported by a later analysis). Whole-study findings and limits: The study found most TCR sequences rare, yet found some public TCRs in many donors. Researchers counted approximately 160 TCR beta chains as cytomegalovirus-associated.

Concerning this clone: Its antigen remains unknown.

Only in-frame clones appear in the TCRdb table, and some are missing; sequencing was by immunoSEQ multiplex PCR. The sample records 130,000 to 150,000 clones, roughly 90% being singletons. Germline values: CDR1 SGHRS, CDR2 YFSETQ. The CDR3 sequence is 13 residues long. V was pared by 2 bases and J by 7 bases, with 12 bases between. The source material was PBMCs. V gene TRBV5-1 combines with J gene TRBJ1-2, with no clear D. The sequence came from a man aged 18 to 29 in good health and CMV-seronegative. The CDR3 loop is CASSLSAVGGYTF. CDR3 nucleotide sequence: TGCGCCAGCAGCTTAAGCGCCGTGGGTGGCTACACCTTC.